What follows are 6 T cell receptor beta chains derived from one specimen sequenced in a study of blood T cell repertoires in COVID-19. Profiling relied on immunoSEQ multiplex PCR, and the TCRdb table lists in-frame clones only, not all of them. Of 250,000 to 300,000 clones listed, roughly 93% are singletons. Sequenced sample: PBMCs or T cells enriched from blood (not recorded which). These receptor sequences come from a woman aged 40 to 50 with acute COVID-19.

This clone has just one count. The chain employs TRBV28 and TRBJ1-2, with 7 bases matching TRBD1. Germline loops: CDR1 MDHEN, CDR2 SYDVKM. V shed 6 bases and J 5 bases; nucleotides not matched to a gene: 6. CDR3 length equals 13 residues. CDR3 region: CASSSGTVYGYTF. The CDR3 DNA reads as TGTGCCAGCAGCTCCGGGACAGTTTATGGCTACACCTTC.

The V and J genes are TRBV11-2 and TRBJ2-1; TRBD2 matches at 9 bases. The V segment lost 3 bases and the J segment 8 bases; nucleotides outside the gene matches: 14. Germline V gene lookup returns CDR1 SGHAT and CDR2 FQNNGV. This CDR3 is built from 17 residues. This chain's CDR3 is CASSLAFGGRAIDEQFF. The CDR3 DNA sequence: TGTGCCAGCAGCTTGGCCTTCGGCGGGAGGGCCATCGATGAGCAGTTCTTC.

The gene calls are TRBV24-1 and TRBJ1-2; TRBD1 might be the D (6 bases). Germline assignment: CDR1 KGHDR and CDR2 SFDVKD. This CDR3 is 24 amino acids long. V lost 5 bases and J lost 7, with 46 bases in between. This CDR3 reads CATSGFKPGDREGKNPGGYRGYTF. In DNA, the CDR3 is TGTGCCACCAGTGGATTTAAACCAGGGGACCGCGAAGGCAAAAATCCTGGGGGCTATCGTGGCTACACCTTC.

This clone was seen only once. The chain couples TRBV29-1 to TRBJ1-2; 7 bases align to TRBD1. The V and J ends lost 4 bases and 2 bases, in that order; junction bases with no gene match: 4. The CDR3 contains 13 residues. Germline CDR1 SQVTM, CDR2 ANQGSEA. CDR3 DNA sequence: TGCAGCGTTGGACAGGGAAGGAACTATGGCTACACCTTC. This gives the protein CSVGQGRNYGYTF.

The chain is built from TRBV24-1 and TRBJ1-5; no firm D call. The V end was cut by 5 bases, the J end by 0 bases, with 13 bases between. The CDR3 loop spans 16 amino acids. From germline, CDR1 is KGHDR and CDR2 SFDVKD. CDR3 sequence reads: CATSGAGRNSNQPQHF. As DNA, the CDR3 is TGTGCCACCAGTGGGGCAGGTCGGAATAGCAATCAGCCCCAGCATTTT.

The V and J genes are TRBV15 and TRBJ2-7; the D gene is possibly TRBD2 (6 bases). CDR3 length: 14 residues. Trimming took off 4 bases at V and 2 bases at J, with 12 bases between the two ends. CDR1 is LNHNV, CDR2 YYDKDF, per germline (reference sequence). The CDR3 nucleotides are TGTGCCACCAGCAAGTCTGGAGGGACCTACGAGCAGTACTTC. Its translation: CATSKSGGTYEQYF.